This T cell receptor (gamma chain) appears in the sequencing data of a study of gamma-delta chains in newborns, infants, children (dated by TCRdb to between 2019 and 2020). General notes on the study: In the study title, it is stated that polyclonal expansion of innate gammadelta T cells is driven by microbial exposure immediately after birth. Right after human newborns were born, the researchers looked at the way microbial exposure shaped their populations of innate gammadelta T cells.

Sequencing used an Illumina MiSeq. TCRdb called clones afresh from the public reads with CATT; identical DNA rows were later merged. This sample holds about 860 gamma-chain clones; about 70% were observed only once. Together, the top ten hold 25% of the sample. Of note for this clone: Its target antigen remains unknown. Base-call qualities are not available, and no considerably larger clone is one nucleotide away. The same CDR3 arises from other DNA sequences in this sample as well.

Per the germline V gene (reference sequence), GITISATS is the CDR1 and ISYDGTV is the CDR2. V is cut back by 4 bases and J by 3 bases, with 3 bases in the junction unmatched. The CDR3 sequence holds 16 residues, the cysteine and phenylalanine included. Here the CDR3 DNA is all that survives: 48 bases in frame from base 1. The specimen was blood. The clonotype originates from a child who was a newborn, infant or young child, either healthy, febrile or measles-vaccinated (not recorded which). The chain joins TRGV9 to TRGJP. TCRdb is silent on the J gene; assignment here came from matching the DNA to germline. The DNA reads TGTGCCTTGTGGGAAATGCAAGAGTTGGGCAAAAAAATCAAGGTATTT. It codes for CALWEMQELGKKIKVF.